The 29 T cell receptor beta chains below come from one sample, sequenced in a study of Graves' ophthalmopathy and Graves' hyperthyroidism. Beta-chain TCR CDR3 regions were amplified from RNA transcripts. The authors performed first-round RT-PCR with HTBI primers and then a second-round multiplex PCR. TCRdb re-called the multiplex PCR reads through MiXCR, storing one row per CDR3 protein. The sample records about half a million distinct CDR3 sequences, roughly 14% being singletons. The specimen sequenced was blood. Source of these receptors: a woman aged 30 to 39 with Graves' ophthalmopathy.

In regard to this clonotype: A much larger clone differs from this one at a single base, so this may be a read error. The V call is TRBV6-1, the J call TRBJ2-5; D is uncertain. CDR1 is MNHNS and CDR2 is SASEGT in the germline V gene. CDR3 length: 13 amino acids. CDR3 amino acids: CAHQSYPQEIQYF. In DNA form, the CDR3 reads TGTGCCCATCAAAGCTATCCCCAAGAGATCCAGTACTTC.

This clonotype was observed at least ten times. The chain has TRBV29-1 and TRBJ2-2; D ambiguous. Germline lookup yields CDR1 SQVTM and CDR2 ANQGSEA. Deletions cut 6 bases from V and 0 bases from J, with 11 bases between. The CDR3 sequence is 14 residues long. For the CDR3, the DNA is TGCAGCGTGAGGCCCACCACGAACACCGGGGAGCTGTTTTTT. It specifies CSVRPTTNTGELFF.

The table lists this clonotype with many counts. Germline and junction disagree at one end, which may indicate a read error. The chain uses TRBV28 and TRBJ1-2; a weak D match, TRBD1 (6 bases). The CDR3 loop spans 14 amino acids. Germline CDR1 is MDHEN and CDR2 is SYDVKM. The CDR3 DNA is TGTGCCAGCAGGCCTACAGGGCCGGACTACGGCTACACCTTC. This codes for CASRPTGPDYGYTF.

This clonotype was detected ten times or more. V gene TRBV19 combines with J gene TRBJ1-5; D is unclear. Germline V CDR1 and CDR2: LNHDA, SQIVND (reference sequence). The CDR3 loop spans 13 amino acids. V lost 5 bases and J 2 bases, leaving 7 bases between the germline ends. CDR3 in amino acids: CASSWRGNQPQHF. In nucleotides, the CDR3 is TGTGCCAGTAGTTGGAGGGGCAATCAGCCCCAGCATTTT.

The gene calls are TRBV11-1 and TRBJ1-5; 9 nucleotides match TRBD1. Trimming at V came to 4 bases and at J to 2 bases, leaving 6 bases not matched to a gene. The germline CDR1 and CDR2 sequences are SGHAT and FQDESV (reference sequence). The length of the CDR3 is 16 residues. The CDR3: CASSSTTGGGNQPQHF. The CDR3 region has the DNA TGTGCCAGCAGCTCGACGACAGGGGGTGGCAATCAGCCCCAGCATTTT.

This clonotype was seen repeatedly, ten times or more. This chain connects TRBV20-1 to TRBJ2-7, with D hard to call. The V and J ends lost 8 bases and 2 bases respectively, with 7 bases between them. In germline, CDR1 is DFQATT, CDR2 SNEGSKA (reference sequence). The CDR3 consists of 10 residues. CDR3 residues: CSLGPYEQYF. The CDR3 nucleotides are TGCAGTCTGGGTCCCTACGAGCAGTACTTC.

This clonotype was seen more than once but under ten times. V usage is TRBV7-6 and J usage is TRBJ2-3; 15 nucleotides line up with TRBD2. The CDR3 consists of 18 residues. With V trimmed by 4 bases and J by 1 base, 6 bases remained unmatched. Per the germline V gene, CDR1 is SGHVS and CDR2 is FNYEAQ. Here the CDR3 DNA reads TGTGCCAGCAGCTCCCCGGGACTAGCGGGAGGAGGCACAGATACGCAGTATTTT. This codes for CASSSPGLAGGGTDTQYF.

This clonotype has a count of ten or more. V usage is TRBV2 and J usage is TRBJ1-2; D is perhaps TRBD1 (5 bases). V was shortened by 2 bases and J by 7 bases, with 14 bases between the two germline ends. The germline gives CDR1 SNHLY, CDR2 FYNNEI. The CDR3 runs to 14 residues. The CDR3 spells CASSESWAGLGYTF. The CDR3 nucleotides read TGTGCCAGCAGTGAAAGTTGGGCAGGGCTTGGCTACACCTTC. The full variable domain, rest sourced from reference TRBV2 and TRBJ1-2, is EPEVTQTPSHQVTQMGQEVILRCVPISNHLYFYWYRQILGQKVEFLVSFYNNEISEKSEIFDDQFSVERPDGSNFTLKIRSTKLEDSAMYFCASSESWAGLGYTFGSGTRLTVV.

This clonotype was observed many times. The V and J genes are TRBV7-9 and TRBJ1-6; D might be TRBD1 (5 bases). V shed 4 bases and J shed 4 bases, with 17 bases lying between them. CDR1 and CDR2 (germline): SEHNR, FQNEAQ (reference sequence). The CDR3 has 17 residues. The CDR3 DNA is TGTGCCAGCAGCTCATCCATCAGACAGACTTATAATTCACCCCTCCACTTT. Amino acid sequence: CASSSSIRQTYNSPLHF.

This clonotype has a count of ten or more. CDR3 region: CASSSPTGTGGLGEQYF. The CDR3 DNA is TGTGCCAGCAGCTCTCCAACCGGGACAGGGGGTTTGGGCGAGCAGTACTTC. The gene calls are TRBV9 and TRBJ2-7; 11 nucleotides match TRBD1. Germline CDR1 reads SGDLS; CDR2 reads YYNGEE. V lost 4 bases and J lost 6; bases outside the gene matches: 15. The CDR3 consists of 17 residues.

This clonotype turned up a few times. The V call is TRBV28, the J call TRBJ2-7; 9 nucleotides match TRBD1. CDR1 is MDHEN and CDR2 is SYDVKM in the germline V gene. The junction had 6 bases not matched to a gene; V was cut back by 6 bases and J by 3 bases. The CDR3 covers 14 residues. The CDR3 region is CASSAWDRVYEQYF. Here the CDR3 DNA reads TGTGCCAGCAGCGCCTGGGACAGGGTCTACGAGCAGTACTTC.

In this sample, this clonotype turned up many times. The chain is built from TRBV24-1 and TRBJ2-5; 7 bases align to TRBD2. J lost 2 bases, V lost 4 bases, and 9 bases had no gene match. Per germline, CDR1 KGHDR and CDR2 SFDVKD. This CDR3 comprises 16 residues. Written as DNA, the CDR3 is TGTGCCACCAGTGACCGATCGGGAGGCTATCAAGAGACCCAGTACTTC. It codes for CATSDRSGGYQETQYF.

This chain joins TRBV28 and TRBJ2-7; D possibly corresponds to TRBD1 (6 bases). Deletions cut 6 bases from V and 2 bases from J, with 14 bases between. Germline V CDR1 and CDR2: MDHEN, SYDVKM. The CDR3 is 14 residues long. The CDR3 bases are TGTGCCAGCAGCCCCCAGGGGCCAACCTACGAGCAGTACTTC. Its translation is CASSPQGPTYEQYF.

This clonotype was seen only a few times. The J gene is TRBJ2-7, the V gene TRBV15; D unclear. This CDR3 has 12 residues. Germline assignment: CDR1 LNHNV and CDR2 YYDKDF (reference sequence). Trimming took off 3 bases at V and 2 bases at J, with 5 bases between the two ends. The CDR3 loop reads CATSSGPYEQYF. CDR3 nucleotide sequence: TGTGCCACCAGCAGTGGCCCCTACGAGCAGTACTTC.

This clonotype was picked up many times. The chain couples TRBV12-3 or TRBV12-4 to TRBJ1-5, with 10 positions matching TRBD1. The CDR3 runs 15 residues. V lost 6 bases to trimming and J lost 4 bases; unmatched junction nucleotides: 6. The CDR3 DNA reads TGTGCCAGCAGCATGAGGACAGGGGGTAATCAGCCCCAGCATTTT. This translates into CASSMRTGGNQPQHF.

In regard to this clonotype: This may come from a read error, since a much larger clone is one base off. The chain combines TRBV12-3 or TRBV12-4 with TRBJ1-1; a weak D match, TRBD1 (5 bases). The CDR3 loop spans 13 amino acids. With 5 bases removed from V and 3 bases from J, the gap between germline ends came to 10 bases. This chain's CDR3 is CASSPGWDTEAFF. The CDR3, as DNA: TGTGCCAGCAGTCCAGGGTGGGACACTGAAGCTTTCTTT.

This clonotype was observed many times. The J gene is TRBJ1-5, the V gene TRBV12-3 or TRBV12-4, with a possible D match to TRBD1 (6 bases). The CDR3 spans 15 residues. V shed 0 bases and J shed 7 bases, with 13 bases lying between them. CDR3: CASSLAPGGGQPQHF. Written as DNA, the CDR3 is TGTGCCAGCAGTTTAGCGCCGGGGGGCGGGCAGCCCCAGCATTTT.

This clonotype was seen at least ten times. V gene TRBV27 combines with J gene TRBJ2-7; 8 bases are a match to TRBD1. CDR1 is MNHEY and CDR2 is SMNVEV in the germline V gene (reference sequence). The V and J ends lost 2 bases and 6 bases, in that order; junction bases with no gene match: 6. The CDR3 covers 14 residues. The CDR3 reads CASSLAAGGFEQYF. The CDR3 bases are TGTGCCAGCAGTTTAGCGGCAGGGGGCTTCGAGCAGTACTTC.

Concerning this clonotype: One base away lies a much larger clone, so this may be a sequencing read error. This chain connects TRBV28 to TRBJ2-4; tentatively, D is TRBD2 (5 bases). The germline V gene encodes CDR1 MDHEN and CDR2 SYDVKM. The CDR3 spans 17 residues. CDR3 protein: CASSPYSLRLAKNIKYF. In DNA, the CDR3 is TGTGCCAGCAGTCCCTACAGCCTACGGCTAGCCAAAAACATTAAGTACTTC.

This clonotype showed up many times. The germline gene is not matched at one end of the junction; a read error may be the cause. The rearrangement links TRBV20-1 to TRBJ2-5; no clear D gene. The CDR3 sequence is 12 residues long. From germline, CDR1 is DFQATT and CDR2 SNEGSKA (reference sequence). CDR3 sequence (DNA): TGCAGTGCTAGAGACCACTTTGAGATCCAGTACTTC. It is translated as CSARDHFEIQYF.

In its sample, this clonotype was seen a few times. The gene calls are TRBV2 and TRBJ2-2; D is possibly TRBD1 (5 bases). The CDR3 sequence is 14 residues long. The germline gives CDR1 SNHLY, CDR2 FYNNEI. Trimming stripped 4 bases from V and 4 bases from J, with 10 bases between. CDR3 region: CASSVTDSTGELFF. CDR3 DNA sequence: TGTGCCAGCAGTGTTACCGACAGCACCGGGGAGCTGTTTTTT.

The rearrangement links TRBV7-9 to TRBJ1-1; D is undetermined. V was shortened by 7 bases and J by 3 bases, with 15 bases between the two germline ends. CDR1 and CDR2 from the germline V gene are SEHNR and FQNEAQ (reference sequence). The CDR3 length is 14 residues. CDR3 amino acids: CASNPTSMDTEAFF. The DNA for the CDR3 is TGTGCCAGCAATCCTACGTCGATGGACACTGAAGCTTTCTTT.

The chain couples TRBV15 to TRBJ2-3; D possibly corresponds to TRBD2 (6 bases). CDR1 is LNHNV, CDR2 YYDKDF, per germline (reference sequence). The V end was cut by 0 bases, the J end by 5 bases, with 18 bases between. This CDR3 region has 17 residues. CDR3 loop: CATSRDRRGGIRDTQYF. CDR3 DNA sequence: TGTGCCACCAGCAGAGATCGGCGGGGCGGTATAAGAGATACGCAGTATTTT.

This clonotype was recorded at least ten times. The V call is TRBV6-1, the J call TRBJ2-2, with TRBD1 identical over 10 bases. This CDR3 has 14 amino acids. Germline loops: CDR1 MNHNS, CDR2 SASEGT. V lost 5 bases to trimming and J lost 6 bases; unmatched junction nucleotides: 3. This CDR3 reads CASSRTGGPGELFF. The DNA for the CDR3 is TGTGCCAGCAGTCGGACAGGGGGGCCCGGGGAGCTGTTTTTT.

This clonotype has a count of ten or more. The chain uses TRBV7-2 and TRBJ2-4; either TRBD1 or TRBD2 may supply D (5 bases each). The germline CDR1 and CDR2 sequences are SGHTA and FQGNSA. V was clipped by 3 bases and J by 6 bases, with 9 bases between them. This CDR3 region has 13 residues. The CDR3 here is CASSLGVPNIQYF. The CDR3 nucleotides read TGTGCCAGCAGCTTGGGGGTCCCAAACATTCAGTACTTC.

The chain carries TRBV12-3 or TRBV12-4 and TRBJ2-5, with TRBD1 as a possible D gene (5 bases). V lost 4 bases, J lost 10 bases, and 13 bases lay in between. The CDR3 is 12 residues long. The DNA for the CDR3 is TGTGCCAGCAGTTCCCGACAGCCGCACCAGTACTTC. It specifies CASSSRQPHQYF.

This clonotype was observed many times. This chain connects TRBV28 to TRBJ1-6; D possibly corresponds to TRBD1 (5 bases). This CDR3 region has 15 residues. Trimming removed 1 base from V and 7 bases from J, with 11 bases in between. Per the germline V gene, CDR1 is MDHEN and CDR2 is SYDVKM. CDR3 coding DNA: TGTGCCAGCAGTTTATTTTGGGGGGAGAATTCACCCCTCCACTTT. It translates to CASSLFWGENSPLHF.

This clonotype was found once. This may arise from a read error, as a much more abundant clone is one base away. The CDR3 loop reads CASSPGGYSDTQYF. DNA of the CDR3: TGTGCCAGCAGCCCCGGGGGGTATTCGGATACCCAGTACTTC. The V call is TRBV28, the J call TRBJ2-5; 7 nucleotides match TRBD2. Germline loops: CDR1 MDHEN, CDR2 SYDVKM. The CDR3 has 14 amino acids. Unmatched junction bases numbered 12, after V lost 6 bases and J lost 8 bases.

This clonotype was counted ten times or more. The chain uses TRBV12-3 or TRBV12-4 and TRBJ2-2; no clear D gene. CDR3 length: 15 amino acids. V shed 3 bases and J shed 2 bases, with 10 bases lying between them. The CDR3 here is CASSFGQINTGELFF. The CDR3 coding sequence is TGTGCCAGCAGTTTCGGTCAGATAAACACCGGGGAGCTGTTTTTT.